The T cell receptor beta chain under discussion was sequenced for a study of T-cell memory formation after mild COVID-19. The study's findings and limits: Clones shrinking from day 15 to 85 showed even CD4/CD8 mixes; later expanders tilted CD4+.

Per the germline V gene, CDR1 is SGDLS and CDR2 is YYNGEE. Trimming shortened V by 2 bases and J by 6 bases, and 16 bases separated the two germline ends. CDR3 size: 15 residues. A single record per CDR3 protein comes from TCRdb applying MiXCR to the 5' RACE reads. The sample lists about 200,000 distinct CDR3 sequences, around 9.1% occurring once. This clonotype was seen only a few times. What it binds is not known. This sequence was found in a man younger than 35 who had mild COVID-19 (a few samples of this study predate the infection). Cell type and time point are not known. Material: PBMCs or a T cell subset sorted from them (not recorded which). The chain combines TRBV9 with TRBJ2-3; D may be TRBD2 (6 bases). CDR3 bases: TGTGCCAGCAGCGTCGTAGGGACTTCCGGCGATACGCAGTATTTT. Amino acid sequence: CASSVVGTSGDTQYF.